This T cell receptor beta chain was sequenced in a study of identifying expanded T cells in peripheral blood. Study-level results: About 1.2 clones differed between technical replicates, versus around 15 and 19 over time. Across healthy donors, higher total template counts meant significantly greater approximately two-week count variance.

Measured with immunoSEQ multiplex PCR; TCRdb has only the in-frame clones, and not every one. The sample yields roughly 90,000 clones, roughly 81% seen once. During the collection period, no donor immune events like infections were recorded. With respect to this clone: Its antigen is still unknown.

Germline CDR1 is SQVTM and CDR2 is ANQGSEA. Trimming removed 1 base from V and 4 bases from J, with 4 bases in between. The CDR3 is 11 amino acids. The TCR comes from a person between 18 and 75 years old in good health. The sequenced sample was blood. The chain links TRBV29-1 to TRBJ1-2; D ambiguous. CDR3 in amino acids: CSVEGGYGYTF. The CDR3 region has the DNA TGCAGCGTTGAAGGGGGCTATGGCTACACCTTC. Looking up the rest from reference TRBV29-1 and TRBJ1-2 gives the full variable domain: SAVISQKPSRDICQRGTSLTIQCQVDSQVTMMFWYRQQPGQSLTLIATANQGSEATYESGFVIDKFPISRPNLTFSTLTVSNMSPEDSSIYLCSVEGGYGYTFGSGTRLTVV.